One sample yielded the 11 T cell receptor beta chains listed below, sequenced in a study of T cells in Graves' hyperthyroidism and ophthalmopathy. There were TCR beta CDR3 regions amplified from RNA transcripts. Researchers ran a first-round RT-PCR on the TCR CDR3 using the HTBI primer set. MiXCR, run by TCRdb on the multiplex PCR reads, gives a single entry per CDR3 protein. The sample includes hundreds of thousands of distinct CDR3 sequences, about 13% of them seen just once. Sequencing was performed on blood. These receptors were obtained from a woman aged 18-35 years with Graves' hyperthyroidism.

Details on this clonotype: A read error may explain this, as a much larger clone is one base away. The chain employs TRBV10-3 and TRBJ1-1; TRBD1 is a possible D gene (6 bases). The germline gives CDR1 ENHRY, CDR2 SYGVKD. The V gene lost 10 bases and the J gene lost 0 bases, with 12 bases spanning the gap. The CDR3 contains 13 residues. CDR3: CASQGQLNTEAFF. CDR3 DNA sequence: TGTGCCAGCCAAGGACAGCTGAACACTGAAGCTTTCTTT.

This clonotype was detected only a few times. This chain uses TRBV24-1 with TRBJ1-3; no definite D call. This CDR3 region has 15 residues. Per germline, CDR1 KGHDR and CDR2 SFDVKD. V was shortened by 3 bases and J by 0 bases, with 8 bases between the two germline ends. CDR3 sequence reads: CATSDGPSSGNTIYF. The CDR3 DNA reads TGTGCCACCAGTGATGGGCCAAGCTCTGGAAACACCATATATTTT.

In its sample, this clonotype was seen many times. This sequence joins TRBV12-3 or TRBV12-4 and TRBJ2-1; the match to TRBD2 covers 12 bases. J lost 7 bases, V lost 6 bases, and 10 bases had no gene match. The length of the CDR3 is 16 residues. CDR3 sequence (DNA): TGTGCCAGCAGCCCGCGACTAGCGGGAGTTGGGAATGAGCAGTTCTTC. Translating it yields CASSPRLAGVGNEQFF.

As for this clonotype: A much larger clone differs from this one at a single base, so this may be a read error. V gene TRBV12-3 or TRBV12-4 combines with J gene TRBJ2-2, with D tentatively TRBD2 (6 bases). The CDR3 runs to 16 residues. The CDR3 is CVSSLHSAGSTGELFF. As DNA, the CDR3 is TGTGTCAGCAGTTTACACTCGGCGGGGTCTACCGGGGAGCTGTTTTTT.

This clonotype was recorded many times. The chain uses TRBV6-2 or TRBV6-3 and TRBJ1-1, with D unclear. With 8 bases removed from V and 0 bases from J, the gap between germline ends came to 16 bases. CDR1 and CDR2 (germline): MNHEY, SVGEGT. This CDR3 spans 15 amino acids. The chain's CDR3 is CASASPARVNTEAFF. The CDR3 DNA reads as TGTGCCAGCGCTTCTCCGGCACGGGTGAACACTGAAGCTTTCTTT.

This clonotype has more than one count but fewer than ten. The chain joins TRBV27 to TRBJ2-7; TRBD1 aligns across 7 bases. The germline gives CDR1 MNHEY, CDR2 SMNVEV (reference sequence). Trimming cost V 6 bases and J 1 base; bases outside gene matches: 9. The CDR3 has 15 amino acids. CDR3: CASRNTGTASYEQYF. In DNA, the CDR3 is TGTGCCAGCAGGAACACCGGGACAGCATCCTACGAGCAGTACTTC.

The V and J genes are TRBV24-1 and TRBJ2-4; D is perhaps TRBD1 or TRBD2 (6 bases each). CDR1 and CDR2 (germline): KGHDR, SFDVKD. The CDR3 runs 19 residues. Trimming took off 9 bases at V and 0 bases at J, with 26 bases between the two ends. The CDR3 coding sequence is TGTGCCACCCTAAGACTGAGAGTGAGAGGGGGGATAGCCAAAAACATTCAGTACTTC. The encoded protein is CATLRLRVRGGIAKNIQYF.

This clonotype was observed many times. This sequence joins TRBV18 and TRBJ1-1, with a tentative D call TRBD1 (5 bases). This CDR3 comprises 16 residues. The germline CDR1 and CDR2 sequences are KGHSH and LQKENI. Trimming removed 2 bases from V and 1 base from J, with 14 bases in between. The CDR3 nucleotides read TGTGCCAGCTCACCAAAGACAGAGGGGAAGAACACTGAAGCTTTCTTT. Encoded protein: CASSPKTEGKNTEAFF.

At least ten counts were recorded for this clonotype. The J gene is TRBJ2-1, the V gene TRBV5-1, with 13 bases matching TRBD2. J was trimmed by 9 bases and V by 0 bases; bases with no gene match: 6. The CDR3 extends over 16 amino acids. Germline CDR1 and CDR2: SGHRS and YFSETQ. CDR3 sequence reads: CASSLGLAGGMGEQFF. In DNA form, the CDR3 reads TGCGCCAGCAGCTTGGGACTAGCGGGGGGCATGGGTGAGCAGTTCTTC.

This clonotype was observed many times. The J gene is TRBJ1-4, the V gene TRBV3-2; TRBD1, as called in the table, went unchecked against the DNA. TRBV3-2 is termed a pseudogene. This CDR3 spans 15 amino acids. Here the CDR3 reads CASSQEDGRNEKLFF. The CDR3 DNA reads TGTGCCAGCAGCCAAGAGGACGGGCGAAATGAAAAACTGTTTTTT.

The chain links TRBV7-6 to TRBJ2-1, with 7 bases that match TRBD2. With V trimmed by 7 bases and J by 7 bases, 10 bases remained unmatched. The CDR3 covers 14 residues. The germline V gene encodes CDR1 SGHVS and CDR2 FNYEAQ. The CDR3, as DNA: TGTGCCAGCATGGCGGGGGAGTTAGGGAATGAGCAGTTCTTC. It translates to CASMAGELGNEQFF.